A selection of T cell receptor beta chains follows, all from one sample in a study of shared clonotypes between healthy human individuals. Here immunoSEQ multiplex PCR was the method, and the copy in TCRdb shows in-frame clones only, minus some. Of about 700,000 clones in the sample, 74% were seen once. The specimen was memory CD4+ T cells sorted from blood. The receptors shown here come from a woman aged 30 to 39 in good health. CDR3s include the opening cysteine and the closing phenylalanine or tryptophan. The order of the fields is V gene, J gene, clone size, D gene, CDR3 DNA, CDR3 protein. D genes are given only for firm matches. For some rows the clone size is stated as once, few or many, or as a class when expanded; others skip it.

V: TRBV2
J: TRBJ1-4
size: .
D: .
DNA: TGTGCCAGCAGGGTGACAGGCGGCACTGGAGAAAAACTGTTTTTT
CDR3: CASRVTGGTGEKLFF

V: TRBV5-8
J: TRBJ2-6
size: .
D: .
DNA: TGTGCCAGCAGCTACCCCAGGGTTTCCGGGGCCAACGTCCTGACTTTC
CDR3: CASSYPRVSGANVLTF

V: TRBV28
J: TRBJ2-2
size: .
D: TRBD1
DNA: TGTGCCAGCGCCGGGACAGGAGGCACCGGGGAGCTGTTTTTT
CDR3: CASAGTGGTGELFF

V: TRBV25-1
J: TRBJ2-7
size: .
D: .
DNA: TGTGCCAGCAGTCTACAAACGACGGGGCCTAAATTTCTCAAGCAGTACTTC
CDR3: CASSLQTTGPKFLKQYF

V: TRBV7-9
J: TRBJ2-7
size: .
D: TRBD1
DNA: TGTGCCAGCAGCGTCACGGACAGTCTGACAGGGTCCTACGAGCAGTACTTC
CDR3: CASSVTDSLTGSYEQYF

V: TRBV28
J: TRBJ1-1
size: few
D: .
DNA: TGTGCCAGCTTACACAGGGACTTGAACACTGAAGCTTTCTTT
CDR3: CASLHRDLNTEAFF

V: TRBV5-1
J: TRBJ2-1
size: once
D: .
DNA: TGCGCCAGCAGCTTGCAGGGAGTAAATGAGCAGTTCTTC
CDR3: CASSLQGVNEQFF

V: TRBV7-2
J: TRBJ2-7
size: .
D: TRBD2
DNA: TGTGCCAGCAGCTTTGCGGGAGGGCCTTTTTCCTACGAGCAGTACTTC
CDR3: CASSFAGGPFSYEQYF

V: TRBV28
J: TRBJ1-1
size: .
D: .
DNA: TGTGCCAGCAGTTTTAGGTCCCCTAACACTGAAGCTTTCTTT
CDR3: CASSFRSPNTEAFF

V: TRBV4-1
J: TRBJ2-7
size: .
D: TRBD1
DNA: TGCGCCAGCAGCCAAGGTAGGGGACAGGGAACGGGCGAGCAGTACTTC
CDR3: CASSQGRGQGTGEQYF

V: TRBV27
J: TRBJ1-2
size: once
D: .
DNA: TGTGCCAGCAGTCCCCGTCGGGCGGGAAACTATGGCTACACCTTC
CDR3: CASSPRRAGNYGYTF

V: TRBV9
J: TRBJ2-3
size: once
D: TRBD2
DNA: TGTGCCAGCAGCGCATGGACTAGCGGGGCTCCAGATACGCAGTATTTT
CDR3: CASSAWTSGAPDTQYF

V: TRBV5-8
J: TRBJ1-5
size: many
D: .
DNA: TGTGCCAGCAGCTTGGCCAGGGAGGGGCCCCAGCATTTT
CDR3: CASSLAREGPQHF

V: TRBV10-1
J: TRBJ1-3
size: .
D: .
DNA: TGCGCCAGCAGTGGATGGACCCAGGAGACTGGAAACACCATATATTTT
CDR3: CASSGWTQETGNTIYF

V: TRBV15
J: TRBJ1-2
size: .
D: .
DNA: TGTGCCACCAGCAGAGAGCAGAAGATCTATGGCTACACCTTC
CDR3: CATSREQKIYGYTF

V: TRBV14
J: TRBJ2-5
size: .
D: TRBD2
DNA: TGTGCCAGCAGCTATAGCGTCTCCTTCAAGCAGCGGGGAGAGACCCAGTACTTC
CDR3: CASSYSVSFKQRGETQYF

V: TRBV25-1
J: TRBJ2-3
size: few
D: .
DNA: TGTGCCAGCAGTGGGGCATCCGGGAACACAGATACGCAGTATTTT
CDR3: CASSGASGNTDTQYF

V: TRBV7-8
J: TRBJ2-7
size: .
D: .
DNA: TGTGCCAGCATCCTGGACCAGGGATCCTACGAGCAGTACTTC
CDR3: CASILDQGSYEQYF

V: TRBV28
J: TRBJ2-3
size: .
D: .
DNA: TGCGCCAGCAGCCCCCTGACCGCCGGGTCTGGACATACAGATACGCAGTATTTT
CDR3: CASSPLTAGSGHTDTQYF

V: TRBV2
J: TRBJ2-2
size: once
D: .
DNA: TGTGCCAGCAGTGAAGCGCTTCCTAGCGGGGAGCTGTTTTTT
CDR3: CASSEALPSGELFF

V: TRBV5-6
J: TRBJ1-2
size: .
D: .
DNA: TGTGCCAGCAGCCCGGGGCGGAGGCCGGCTGGCTACACCTTC
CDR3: CASSPGRRPAGYTF

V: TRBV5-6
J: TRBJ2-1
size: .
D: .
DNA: TGTGCCAGCAGCTTGATGGGCAATGAGCAGTTCTTC
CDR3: CASSLMGNEQFF

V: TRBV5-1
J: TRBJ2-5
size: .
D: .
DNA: TGCGCCAGCAGCTCGTGGGGACATGGACAAGAGACCCAGTACTTC
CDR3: CASSSWGHGQETQYF

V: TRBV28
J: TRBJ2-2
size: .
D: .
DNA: TGTGCCAGCAGTTTGAGGGGCATGAACACCGGGGAGCTGTTTTTT
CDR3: CASSLRGMNTGELFF

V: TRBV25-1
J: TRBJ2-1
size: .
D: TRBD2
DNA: TGTGCCAGCAGTGATTCGGTAGCGGGAAAGTTCTTC
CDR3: CASSDSVAGKFF

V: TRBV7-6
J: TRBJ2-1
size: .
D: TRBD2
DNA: TGTGCCAGCAGCTTAGTCGGGTCTAGCGGGAGGGACTACAATGAGCAGTTCTTC
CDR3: CASSLVGSSGRDYNEQFF

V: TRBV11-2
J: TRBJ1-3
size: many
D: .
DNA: TGTGCCAGCAGCCCCGAGTCACCCCTGAATCGCGGAAACACCATATATTTT
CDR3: CASSPESPLNRGNTIYF

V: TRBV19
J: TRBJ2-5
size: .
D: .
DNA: TGTGCCAGTAACATAGGCGGGGCCGGGGAGACCCAGTACTTC
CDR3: CASNIGGAGETQYF

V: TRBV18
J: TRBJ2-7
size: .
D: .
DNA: TGTGCCAGCTCACCATCGGGGGAAGGAGTGGGCGAGCAGTACTTC
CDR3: CASSPSGEGVGEQYF

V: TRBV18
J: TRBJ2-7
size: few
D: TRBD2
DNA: TGTGCCAGCTCACTAGCGGGAGTAAACTACGAGCAGTACTTC
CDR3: CASSLAGVNYEQYF

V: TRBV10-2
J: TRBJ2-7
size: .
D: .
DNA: TGCGCCAGCAAGGGGGGGCCCGGGCATTCCTACGAGCAGTACTTC
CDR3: CASKGGPGHSYEQYF

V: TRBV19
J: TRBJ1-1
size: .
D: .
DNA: TGTGCCAGTAGAGGACACCAACACAACACTGAAGCTTTCTTT
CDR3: CASRGHQHNTEAFF

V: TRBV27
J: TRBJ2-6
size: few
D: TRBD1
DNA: TGTGCCAGCAGTCCGTTAGACCGGGACAGGGGTTCTGGGGCCAACGTCCTGACTTTC
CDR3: CASSPLDRDRGSGANVLTF

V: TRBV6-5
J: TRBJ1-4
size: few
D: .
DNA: TGTGCCAGCAGATTAAACAGGGCTGGAGAAAAACTGTTTTTT
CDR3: CASRLNRAGEKLFF

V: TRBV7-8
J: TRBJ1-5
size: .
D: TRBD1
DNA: TGTGCCAGCAGCGTAAAGGACAGGGGGCTTAATCAGCCCCAGCATTTT
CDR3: CASSVKDRGLNQPQHF

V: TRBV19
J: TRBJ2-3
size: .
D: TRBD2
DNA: TGTGCCAGTAGTATAGAGCCGGGACTAGCTGTGTGGAGCACAGATACGCAGTATTTT
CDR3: CASSIEPGLAVWSTDTQYF

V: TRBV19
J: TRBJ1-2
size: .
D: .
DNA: TGTGCCAGTAGCCAGCCGACAGGAAACTATGGCTACACCTTC
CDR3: CASSQPTGNYGYTF

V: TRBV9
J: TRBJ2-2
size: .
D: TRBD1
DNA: TGTGCCAGCAGCCCGACGGACAGGCTCAACACCGGGGAGCTGTTTTTT
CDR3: CASSPTDRLNTGELFF

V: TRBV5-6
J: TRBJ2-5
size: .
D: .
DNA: TGTGCCAGCAGCTTCCAACAGGGACAAGAGACCCAGTACTTC
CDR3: CASSFQQGQETQYF

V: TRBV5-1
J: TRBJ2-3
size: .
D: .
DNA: TGCGCCAGCAGCTTGGCGCAGGGCGGGGGCACAGATACGCAGTATTTT
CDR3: CASSLAQGGGTDTQYF

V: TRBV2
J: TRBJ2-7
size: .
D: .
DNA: TGTGCCAGCTCATTTTCCTACGAGCAGTACTTC
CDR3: CASSFSYEQYF